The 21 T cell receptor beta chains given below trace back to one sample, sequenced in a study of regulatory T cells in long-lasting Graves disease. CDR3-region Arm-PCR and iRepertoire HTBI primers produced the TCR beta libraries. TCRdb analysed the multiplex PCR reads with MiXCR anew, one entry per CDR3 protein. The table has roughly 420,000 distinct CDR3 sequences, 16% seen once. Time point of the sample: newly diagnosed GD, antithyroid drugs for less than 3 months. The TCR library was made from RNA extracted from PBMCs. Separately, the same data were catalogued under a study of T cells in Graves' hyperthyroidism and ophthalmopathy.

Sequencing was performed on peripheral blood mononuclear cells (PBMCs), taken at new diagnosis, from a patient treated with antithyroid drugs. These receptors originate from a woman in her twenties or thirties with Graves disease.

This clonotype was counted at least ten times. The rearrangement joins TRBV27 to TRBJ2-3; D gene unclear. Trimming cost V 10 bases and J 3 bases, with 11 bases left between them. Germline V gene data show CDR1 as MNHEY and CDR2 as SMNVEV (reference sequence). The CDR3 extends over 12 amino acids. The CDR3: CATSPGTDTQYF. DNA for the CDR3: TGTGCCACCTCCCCCGGTACAGATACGCAGTATTTT.

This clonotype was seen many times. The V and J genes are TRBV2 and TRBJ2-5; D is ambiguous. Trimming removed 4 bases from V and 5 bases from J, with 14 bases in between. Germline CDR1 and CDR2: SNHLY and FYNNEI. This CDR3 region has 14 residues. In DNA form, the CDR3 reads TGTGCCAGCAGTGTCGACCCAAGAAGGGAGACCCAGTACTTC. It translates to CASSVDPRRETQYF.

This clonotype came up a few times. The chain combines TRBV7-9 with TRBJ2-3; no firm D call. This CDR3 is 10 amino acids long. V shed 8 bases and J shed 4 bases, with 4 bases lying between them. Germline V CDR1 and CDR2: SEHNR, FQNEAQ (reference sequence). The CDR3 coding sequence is TGTGCCAGCTCCCCAGATACGCAGTATTTT. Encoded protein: CASSPDTQYF.

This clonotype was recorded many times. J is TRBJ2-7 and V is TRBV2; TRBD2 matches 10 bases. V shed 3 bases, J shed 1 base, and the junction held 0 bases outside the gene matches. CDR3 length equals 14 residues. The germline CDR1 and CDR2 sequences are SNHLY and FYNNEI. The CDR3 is CASSETSGSYEQYF. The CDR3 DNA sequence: TGTGCCAGCAGTGAGACTAGCGGGTCCTACGAGCAGTACTTC.

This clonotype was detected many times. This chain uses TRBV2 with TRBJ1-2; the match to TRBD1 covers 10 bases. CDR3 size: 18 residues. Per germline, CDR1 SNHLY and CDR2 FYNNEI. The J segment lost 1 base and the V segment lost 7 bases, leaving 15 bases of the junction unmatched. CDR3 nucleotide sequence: TGTGCCAGCACTCAATCAACCGGGACAGGGGTGCTTAACTATGGCTACACCTTC. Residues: CASTQSTGTGVLNYGYTF.

The CDR3 here is CSAELAGVTVEQFF. As DNA, the CDR3 is TGCAGTGCTGAACTAGCGGGAGTGACGGTTGAGCAGTTCTTC. The V gene is TRBV20-1, the J gene TRBJ2-1, with TRBD2 matching 11 bases. Germline lookup yields CDR1 DFQATT and CDR2 SNEGSKA (reference sequence). V was pared by 5 bases and J by 9 bases, with 9 bases of the junction left unmatched. The CDR3 contains 14 residues.

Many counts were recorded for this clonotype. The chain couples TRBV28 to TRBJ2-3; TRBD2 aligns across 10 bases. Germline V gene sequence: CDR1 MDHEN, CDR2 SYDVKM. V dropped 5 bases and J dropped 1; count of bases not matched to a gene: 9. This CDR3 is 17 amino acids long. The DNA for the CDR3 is TGTGCCAGCAGTCCCGTCGGAGCGGGAGGGGGCACAGATACGCAGTATTTT. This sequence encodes CASSPVGAGGGTDTQYF.

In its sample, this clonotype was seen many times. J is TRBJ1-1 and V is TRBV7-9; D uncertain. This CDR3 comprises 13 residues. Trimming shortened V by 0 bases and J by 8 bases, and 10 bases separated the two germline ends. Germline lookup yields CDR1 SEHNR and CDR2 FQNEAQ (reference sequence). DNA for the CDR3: TGTGCCAGCAGCTTAGCGCCTCGCCAGGAAGCTTTCTTT. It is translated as CASSLAPRQEAFF.

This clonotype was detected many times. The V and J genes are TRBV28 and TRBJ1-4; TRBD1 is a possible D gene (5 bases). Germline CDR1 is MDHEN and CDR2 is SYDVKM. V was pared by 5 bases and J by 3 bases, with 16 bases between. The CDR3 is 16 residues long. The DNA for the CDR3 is TGTGCCAGCAGTCCATCAAACACGGGGGCTAATGAAAAACTGTTTTTT. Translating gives CASSPSNTGANEKLFF.

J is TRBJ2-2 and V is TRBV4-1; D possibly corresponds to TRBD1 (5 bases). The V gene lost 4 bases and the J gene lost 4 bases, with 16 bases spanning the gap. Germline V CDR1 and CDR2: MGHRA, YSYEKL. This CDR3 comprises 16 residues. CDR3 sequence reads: CASSRRQWATTGELFF. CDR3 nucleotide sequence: TGCGCCAGCAGCCGTAGACAGTGGGCGACCACCGGGGAGCTGTTTTTT.

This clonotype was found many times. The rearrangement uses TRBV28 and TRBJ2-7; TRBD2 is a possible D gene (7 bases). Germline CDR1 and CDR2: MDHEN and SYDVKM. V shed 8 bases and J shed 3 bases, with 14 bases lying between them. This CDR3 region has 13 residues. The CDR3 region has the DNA TGTGCCAGCGGGGGGGGGACACTCTACGAGCAGTACTTC. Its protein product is CASGGGTLYEQYF.

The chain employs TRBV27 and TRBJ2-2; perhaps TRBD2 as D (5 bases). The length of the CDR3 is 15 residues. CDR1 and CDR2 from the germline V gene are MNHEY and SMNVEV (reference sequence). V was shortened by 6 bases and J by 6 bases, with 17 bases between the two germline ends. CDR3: CASRQTTHLSGELFF. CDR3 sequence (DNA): TGTGCCAGCAGGCAGACTACCCATTTATCCGGGGAGCTGTTTTTT.

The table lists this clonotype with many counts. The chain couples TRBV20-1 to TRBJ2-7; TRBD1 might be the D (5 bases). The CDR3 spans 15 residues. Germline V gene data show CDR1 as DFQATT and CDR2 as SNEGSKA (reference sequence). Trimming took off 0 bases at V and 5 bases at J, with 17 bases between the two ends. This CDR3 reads CSARDGVKGWNEQYF. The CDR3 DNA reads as TGCAGTGCTAGAGATGGGGTTAAGGGGTGGAACGAGCAGTACTTC.

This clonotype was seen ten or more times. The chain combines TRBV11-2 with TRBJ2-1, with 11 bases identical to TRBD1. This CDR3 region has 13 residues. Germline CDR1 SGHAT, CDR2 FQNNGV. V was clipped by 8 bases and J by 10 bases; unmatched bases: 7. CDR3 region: CASGQGARSEQFF. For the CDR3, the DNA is TGTGCCAGCGGACAGGGGGCTCGGAGCGAGCAGTTCTTC.

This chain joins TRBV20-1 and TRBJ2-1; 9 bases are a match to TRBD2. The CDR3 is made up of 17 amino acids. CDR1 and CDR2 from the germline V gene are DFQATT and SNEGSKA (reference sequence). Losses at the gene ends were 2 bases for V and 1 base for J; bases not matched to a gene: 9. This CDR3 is CSARILGREGSYNEQFF. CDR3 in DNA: TGCAGTGCTAGAATTCTGGGGCGGGAGGGGTCCTACAATGAGCAGTTCTTC.

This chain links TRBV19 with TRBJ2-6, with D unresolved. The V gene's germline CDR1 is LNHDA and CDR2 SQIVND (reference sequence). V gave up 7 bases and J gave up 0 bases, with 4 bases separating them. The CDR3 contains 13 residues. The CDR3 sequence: CASTISGANVLTF. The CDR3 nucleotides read TGTGCCAGTACCATCTCTGGGGCCAACGTCCTGACTTTC.

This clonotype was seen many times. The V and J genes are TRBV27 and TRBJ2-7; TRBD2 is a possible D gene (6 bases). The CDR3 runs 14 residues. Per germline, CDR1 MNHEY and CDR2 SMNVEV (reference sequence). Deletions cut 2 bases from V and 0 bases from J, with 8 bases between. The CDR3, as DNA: TGTGCCAGCAGTTTACTGGGACTCTCCTACGAGCAGTACTTC. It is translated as CASSLLGLSYEQYF.

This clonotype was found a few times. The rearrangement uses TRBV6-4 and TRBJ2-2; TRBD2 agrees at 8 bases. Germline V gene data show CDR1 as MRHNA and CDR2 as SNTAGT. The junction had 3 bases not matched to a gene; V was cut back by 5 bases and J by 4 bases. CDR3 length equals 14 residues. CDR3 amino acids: CASSYGTSTGELFF. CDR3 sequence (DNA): TGTGCCAGCAGTTACGGGACTAGCACCGGGGAGCTGTTTTTT.

This CDR3 is CSGDLNNNEQFF. The CDR3 DNA reads as TGCAGCGGGGACCTAAATAACAATGAGCAGTTCTTC. The chain employs TRBV29-1 and TRBJ2-1, with D perhaps matching TRBD1 or TRBD2 (5 bases each). CDR3 length: 12 amino acids. Germline assignment: CDR1 SQVTM and CDR2 ANQGSEA. Trimming shortened V by 7 bases and J by 5 bases, and 12 bases separated the two germline ends.

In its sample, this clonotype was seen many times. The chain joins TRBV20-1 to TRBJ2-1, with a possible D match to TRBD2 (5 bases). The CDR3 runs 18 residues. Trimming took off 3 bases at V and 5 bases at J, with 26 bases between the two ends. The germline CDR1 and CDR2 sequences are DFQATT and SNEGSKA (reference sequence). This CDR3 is CSASGRERVGISHNEQFF. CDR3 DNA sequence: TGCAGTGCTAGTGGTCGTGAACGGGTCGGGATCAGCCACAATGAGCAGTTCTTC.

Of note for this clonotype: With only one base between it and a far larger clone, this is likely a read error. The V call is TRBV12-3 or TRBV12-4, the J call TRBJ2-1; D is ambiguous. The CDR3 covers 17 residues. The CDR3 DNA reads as TGTGCCACCAGTGCCTCCCTTGGCGCGAAGACCTACAATAAGCAGTTCTTC. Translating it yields CATSASLGAKTYNKQFF.